Sequencing of this T cell receptor beta chain was carried out in a study of vaccination effects on CD4 cells after COVID-19. The data were produced by immunoSEQ multiplex PCR, yet TCRdb's version contains in-frame clones alone and is incomplete. The profile covers around 35,000 clones, with about four fifths appearing a single time and around 3% taken by the ten largest. Points on this clone: Its antigen is unidentified.

A roughly 10-day culture period preceded the isolation of CD4+ T cells. General study findings and limits: Whether induced by infection or by vaccine, clones showed marked clonal contraction late after vaccination. Cross-reaction with common cold coronaviruses was seen in only 1 of 255 vaccine-induced clones from healthy vaccinees.

V shed 7 bases and J 13 bases; nucleotides not matched to a gene: 12. This CDR3 spans 11 amino acids. Looked up from germline, CDR1 is SQVTM and CDR2 is ANQGSEA. This clonotype originated in a human donor who received a COVID-19 vaccine. Material: CD4+ T cells from PBMCs cultured without peptide, obtained before COVID-19 vaccination. The chain uses TRBV29-1 and TRBJ1-2; the match to TRBD1 covers 7 bases. The CDR3 DNA is TGCAGCGCCTACCCGAGGACAGGTCTCACCTTC. This sequence encodes CSAYPRTGLTF.